This TCR beta chain derives from a study of vaccination effects on CD4 cells after COVID-19. Study background: Post-vaccine sampling took place a median of 72 days after the second dose.

ViraFEST expansion of antigen-specific CD4+ T cells with viral peptide pools preceded sequencing. At the end of about ten days of culture, CD4+ T cells were isolated. Participants were vaccinated with two doses of either the BNT162b2 or mRNA-1273 vaccine. Having tested negative for nucleocapsid antibodies, the vaccine recipients showed no prior SARS-CoV-2 infection. V was clipped by 0 bases and J by 5 bases, with 27 bases between them. The CDR3 is 19 amino acids. Germline CDR1 is SGDLS and CDR2 is YYNGEE. Concerning this clone itself: The antigen remains unidentified.

Clones were sequenced by immunoSEQ multiplex PCR, and TCRdb holds only the in-frame ones, with some missing. The sample contains about 32,000 clones, roughly two thirds of which appear only once. Regarding the study as a whole: Late after vaccination, infection- and vaccine-induced clones showed marked clonal contraction.

The starting material was CD4+ T cells from PBMCs cultured with HCoV-229E spike peptides, obtained after COVID-19 vaccination. This receptor was identified in a human donor who received a COVID-19 vaccine. The chain employs TRBV9 and TRBJ2-7; TRBD2 might be the D (7 bases). The CDR3 here is CASSVDGGGGWDNFHEQYF. DNA for the CDR3: TGTGCCAGCAGCGTAGACGGGGGCGGGGGCTGGGACAACTTCCACGAGCAGTACTTC.